The present T cell receptor (beta chain) was sequenced within a study of shared clonotypes between healthy human individuals. V lost 0 bases to trimming and J lost 5 bases; unmatched junction nucleotides: 8. The CDR3 has 16 amino acids. CDR1 is SGHNT and CDR2 is YYREEE in the germline V gene (reference sequence). The method was immunoSEQ multiplex PCR; TCRdb's version includes in-frame clones alone and lacks a portion of them. The repertoire holds over a million clones, under 80% seen once, with approximately 1.5% in the top ten. The TCR sequence derives from a man between 18 and 35 years old in good health. The chain carries TRBV5-4 and TRBJ2-3; 8 bases map to TRBD1. Sequenced sample: memory CD4+ T cells sorted from blood. Noted subset: CD45RA-negative fraction. The CDR3 loop reads CASSLVGQGLIDTQYF. In DNA form, the CDR3 reads TGTGCCAGCAGCTTGGTCGGACAGGGATTAATAGATACGCAGTATTTT.